The sequence of this T cell receptor (beta chain) was determined in a study of T cells after yellow fever vaccination. Study-wide context: Preparation of fractions with low cell numbers was performed using SMART-Seq v4 Ultra Low Input.

Study-wide results and caveats: Detected again after the booster were most primary-vaccination clones, at approximately 96% CD4 and 70% to 90% CD8. From the bulk population, abundant clonotypes could contaminate and appear within FACS-sorted repertoires.

This clonotype showed up just a few times. As yet, its antigen is unknown. The 5'RACE template-switching step produced TCR cDNA and added a universal primer site and UMIs. One entry per CDR3 protein results from TCRdb running MiXCR on the 5' RACE reads. Of roughly 260,000 distinct CDR3 sequences in the sample, about an eighth were seen once. The V end was cut by 6 bases, the J end by 1 base, with 6 bases between. CDR3 length equals 12 residues. This chain links TRBV12-3 or TRBV12-4 with TRBJ1-2; D gene ambiguous. The sample consisted of CD4+ T cells sorted from PBMCs, taken 45 days after the yellow fever booster vaccination. The sequence derives from a young man who received the YFV17D yellow fever vaccine. The CDR3 loop reads CASRSYNYGYTF. The CDR3 nucleotides are TGTGCCAGCAGATCATATAACTATGGCTACACCTTC.